Below, 21 T cell receptor beta chains from the same sample are listed, as sequenced in a study of Graves' ophthalmopathy and Graves' hyperthyroidism. Researchers took RNA transcripts and amplified TCR beta CDR3 regions from them. HTBI primers primed a first-round RT-PCR, and a second-round multiplex PCR followed. Using its own MiXCR run on the multiplex PCR reads, TCRdb lists one record per CDR3 protein. This sample has hundreds of thousands of distinct CDR3 sequences, with roughly 20% found just once. The sequenced sample was peripheral blood. These receptors were collected from a woman between 18 and 29 years old with stable Graves' hyperthyroidism. Some clones in this sample may be carry-over from other donors' samples.

This clonotype was counted many times. V is TRBV10-3 and J is TRBJ2-7; D is unclear. The CDR3 contains 14 residues. Germline V gene lookup returns CDR1 ENHRY and CDR2 SYGVKD. Between the trimmed V and J ends, which lost 6 bases and 1 base, there was a span of 13 bases. The CDR3 DNA sequence: TGTGCCATCAGCCGCGCCGCCCAATCCTACGAGCAGTACTTC. The encoded protein is CAISRAAQSYEQYF.

The CDR3 DNA is TGTGCCAGCCGACAGGGAACTACCGAGCAGTACTTC. Translating gives CASRQGTTEQYF. V gene TRBV6-1 combines with J gene TRBJ2-7; 7 nucleotides match TRBD1. CDR3 length equals 12 residues. The germline V gene encodes CDR1 MNHNS and CDR2 SASEGT. Germline trimming cut 8 bases from V and 6 bases from J; bases unmatched to any gene: 7.

At least ten counts were recorded for this clonotype. The chain uses TRBV27 and TRBJ2-7, with D perhaps being TRBD1 or TRBD2 (5 bases each). V lost 8 bases and J lost 7, with 18 bases in between. The CDR3 is made up of 13 amino acids. Germline V gene sequence: CDR1 MNHEY, CDR2 SMNVEV (reference sequence). CDR3 protein: CASGTGRPVEQYF. The CDR3 nucleotides are TGTGCCAGCGGAACGGGACGGCCCGTAGAGCAGTACTTC.

The chain is built from TRBV5-1 and TRBJ1-5, with 9 positions matching TRBD1. V dropped 6 bases and J dropped 4; count of bases not matched to a gene: 11. Germline V gene sequence: CDR1 SGHRS, CDR2 YFSETQ. The CDR3 extends over 16 amino acids. CDR3 in DNA: TGCGCCAGCAAGAAGGACAGGGGCCTAAAAAATCAGCCCCAGCATTTT. Residues: CASKKDRGLKNQPQHF.

The table lists this clonotype with many counts. The chain recombines TRBV28 with TRBJ1-1; D is uncertain. Per the germline V gene, CDR1 is MDHEN and CDR2 is SYDVKM. The CDR3 runs to 16 residues. Trimming took off 2 bases at V and 3 bases at J, with 16 bases between the two ends. This CDR3 is CASSLPHRKIDTEAFF. Written as DNA, the CDR3 is TGTGCCAGCAGTTTACCCCACCGGAAGATCGACACTGAAGCTTTCTTT. Supplemented by reference TRBV28 and TRBJ1-1, the full variable domain reads DVKVTQSSRYLVKRTGEKVFLECVQDMDHENMFWYRQDPGLGLRLIYFSYDVKMKEKGDIPEGYSVSREKKERFSLILESASTNQTSMYLCASSLPHRKIDTEAFFGQGTRLTVV.

This clonotype was observed at least ten times. The chain uses TRBV6-2 or TRBV6-3 and TRBJ2-7; D is unclear. This CDR3 has 12 residues. CDR1 is MNHEY, CDR2 SVGEGT, per germline. V dropped 6 bases and J dropped 5 bases, with 11 bases sitting between them. For the CDR3, the DNA is TGTGCCAGCAGAGGCCGGCTGAACGAGCAGTACTTC. It translates to CASRGRLNEQYF.

This clonotype was counted ten times or more. This rearrangement joins TRBV12-3 or TRBV12-4 to TRBJ1-1, with D tentatively TRBD1 (6 bases). The CDR3 runs to 16 residues. V was shortened by 3 bases and J by 1 base, with 15 bases between the two germline ends. CDR3 residues: CASSFWGLVGNTEAFF. The CDR3 DNA sequence: TGTGCCAGCAGTTTTTGGGGGCTAGTAGGGAACACTGAAGCTTTCTTT.

In its sample, this clonotype was seen many times. V gene TRBV27 combines with J gene TRBJ2-7, with D maybe TRBD1 (5 bases). Germline CDR1 MNHEY, CDR2 SMNVEV (reference sequence). V shed 3 bases and J shed 3 bases, with 15 bases lying between them. The CDR3 sequence is 15 residues long. CDR3 protein: CASSFVDTGIYEQYF. CDR3 nucleotide sequence: TGTGCCAGCAGTTTTGTGGACACTGGAATCTACGAGCAGTACTTC.

This clonotype was counted many times. The CDR3 reads CASSEGGTEGYGYTF. The CDR3 DNA reads as TGTGCCAGCAGTGAAGGGGGCACCGAGGGGTATGGCTACACCTTC. This chain links TRBV6-1 with TRBJ1-2; possible D gene TRBD1, 5 bases. Per germline, CDR1 MNHNS and CDR2 SASEGT. The CDR3 is 15 amino acids. The V gene lost 1 base and the J gene lost 5 bases, with 14 bases spanning the gap.

The chain links TRBV11-2 to TRBJ2-2; TRBD2 matches at 8 bases. V gave up 6 bases and J gave up 2 bases; unmatched junction bases: 8. The germline V gene has CDR1 SGHAT and CDR2 FQNNGV. The CDR3 contains 16 residues. DNA of the CDR3: TGTGCCAGCAGTAAAAGCGGGGGCCTCAACACCGGGGAGCTGTTTTTT. It translates to CASSKSGGLNTGELFF.

This chain links TRBV6-5 with TRBJ2-7, with TRBD2 matching 9 bases. CDR3 size: 13 residues. The V and J ends lost 2 bases and 6 bases, in that order; junction bases with no gene match: 2. Germline CDR1 and CDR2: MNHEY and SVGAGI. Here the CDR3 DNA reads TGTGCCAGCAGTTACGCGGGGGGGCTCGAGCAGTACTTC. It encodes CASSYAGGLEQYF.

This clonotype has at least ten counts. CDR3: CASSSETGIRETQYF. In DNA form, the CDR3 reads TGTGCCAGCAGTTCGGAGACAGGGATCAGAGAGACCCAGTACTTC. The chain couples TRBV12-3 or TRBV12-4 to TRBJ2-5, with 7 bases that match TRBD1. J gave up 4 bases and V 4 bases, and 9 bases lay outside the gene matches. The CDR3 loop spans 15 amino acids.

This clonotype was counted many times. The chain employs TRBV27 and TRBJ2-7; tentative D call: TRBD1 (6 bases). The ends were cut back, 5 bases at V and 5 bases at J, with 19 bases in the middle. The germline V gene has CDR1 MNHEY and CDR2 SMNVEV (reference sequence). The length of the CDR3 is 15 residues. CDR3: CASSLTPRGIHEQYF. The CDR3 DNA follows: TGTGCCAGCAGTCTAACACCCAGGGGAATCCACGAGCAGTACTTC.

In DNA form, the CDR3 reads TGCGCCAGCAGCCAAGAAACCAACTTTCGAAAGGGGTACGAGCAGTACTTC. Protein: CASSQETNFRKGYEQYF. The J gene is TRBJ2-7, the V gene TRBV4-1; D might be TRBD1 (5 bases). V was trimmed by 0 bases and J by 4 bases, leaving 19 bases between them. This CDR3 spans 17 amino acids. CDR1 is MGHRA and CDR2 is YSYEKL in the germline V gene.

V gene TRBV15 combines with J gene TRBJ1-5; TRBD1 agrees at 12 bases. The J segment lost 0 bases and the V segment lost 3 bases, leaving 15 bases of the junction unmatched. CDR3 size: 21 residues. CDR1 and CDR2 (germline): LNHNV, YYDKDF (reference sequence). The CDR3 loop is CATSSAGTGGIDLYSNQPQHF. The DNA of the CDR3 is TGTGCCACCAGCAGCGCCGGGACAGGGGGCATAGACTTATATAGCAATCAGCCCCAGCATTTT.

Many counts were recorded for this clonotype. The chain combines TRBV12-3 or TRBV12-4 with TRBJ1-5; 7 bases line up with TRBD1. The CDR3 is made up of 14 amino acids. J was trimmed by 0 bases and V by 7 bases; bases with no gene match: 3. Here the CDR3 DNA reads TGTGCCAGCACACAGGGGCGTAGCAATCAGCCCCAGCATTTT. This encodes CASTQGRSNQPQHF.

This clonotype was observed a few times. One junction end does not reproduce the germline sequence, and a read error may be involved. The chain joins TRBV7-2 to TRBJ2-2; 8 bases map to TRBD1. CDR3 length equals 14 residues. Germline loops: CDR1 SGHTA, CDR2 FQGNSA. The CDR3 nucleotides are TGTGCCAGCAACCCGACAGGGGACACCGGGGAGCTGTGTTTT. Amino acid sequence: CASNPTGDTGELCF.

The gene calls are TRBV7-2 and TRBJ1-1; 7 positions match TRBD1. CDR1 and CDR2 from the germline V gene are SGHTA and FQGNSA. The J segment lost 7 bases and the V segment lost 2 bases, leaving 4 bases of the junction unmatched. The CDR3 length is 13 residues. CDR3 bases: TGTGCCAGCAGCTTATCCCACAGGGGTGAAGCTTTCTTT. Translated: CASSLSHRGEAFF.

The chain carries TRBV11-2 and TRBJ1-1, with 7 nucleotides matching TRBD1. The junction had 11 bases not matched to a gene; V was cut back by 4 bases and J by 0 bases. This CDR3 has 17 residues. Germline CDR1 reads SGHAT; CDR2 reads FQNNGV. CDR3: CASSSIRQGRVNTEAFF. In DNA form, the CDR3 reads TGTGCCAGCAGCTCGATCAGACAGGGAAGGGTGAACACTGAAGCTTTCTTT.

V is TRBV6-1 and J is TRBJ1-5; 9 nucleotides agree with TRBD1. The J segment lost 6 bases and the V segment lost 7 bases, leaving 4 bases of the junction unmatched. CDR1 and CDR2 (germline): MNHNS, SASEGT. The CDR3 spans 13 residues. CDR3 sequence reads: CASKDRGGQPQHF. DNA for the CDR3: TGTGCCAGCAAGGACAGGGGAGGTCAGCCCCAGCATTTT.

The table lists this clonotype with many counts. CDR3 bases: TGTGCCAGCTCTTCGGGAGGGCCCCTCGACGAGCAGTACTTC. Protein product: CASSSGGPLDEQYF. The chain is built from TRBV28 and TRBJ2-7, with TRBD2 matching 8 bases. Trimming removed 8 bases from V and 5 bases from J; junction bases left unmatched: 11. This CDR3 contains 14 residues. Germline loops: CDR1 MDHEN, CDR2 SYDVKM.